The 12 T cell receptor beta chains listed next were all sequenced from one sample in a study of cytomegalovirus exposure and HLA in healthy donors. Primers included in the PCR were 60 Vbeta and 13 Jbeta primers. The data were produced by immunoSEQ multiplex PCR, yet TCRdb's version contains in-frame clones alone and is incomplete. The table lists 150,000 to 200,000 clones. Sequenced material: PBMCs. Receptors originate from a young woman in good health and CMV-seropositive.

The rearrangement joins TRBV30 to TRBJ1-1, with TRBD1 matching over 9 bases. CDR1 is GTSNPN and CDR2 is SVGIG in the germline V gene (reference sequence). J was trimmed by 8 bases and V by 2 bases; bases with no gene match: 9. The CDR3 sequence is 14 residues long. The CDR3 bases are TGTGCCTGGAGTTACGGACAGGGGAACAGAGAAGCTTTCTTT. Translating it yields CAWSYGQGNREAFF.

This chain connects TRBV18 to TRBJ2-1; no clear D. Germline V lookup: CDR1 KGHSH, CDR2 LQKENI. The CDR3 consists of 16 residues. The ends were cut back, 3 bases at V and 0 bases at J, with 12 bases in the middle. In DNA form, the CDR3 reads TGTGCCAGCTCACCCTCAGTCACCTCCTCCTACAATGAGCAGTTCTTC. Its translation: CASSPSVTSSYNEQFF.

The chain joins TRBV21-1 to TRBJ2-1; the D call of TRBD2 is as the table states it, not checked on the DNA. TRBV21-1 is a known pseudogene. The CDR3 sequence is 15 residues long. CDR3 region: CARERLAGEYNEQFF. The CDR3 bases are TGTGCCAGGGAACGGCTAGCGGGAGAATACAATGAGCAGTTCTTC.

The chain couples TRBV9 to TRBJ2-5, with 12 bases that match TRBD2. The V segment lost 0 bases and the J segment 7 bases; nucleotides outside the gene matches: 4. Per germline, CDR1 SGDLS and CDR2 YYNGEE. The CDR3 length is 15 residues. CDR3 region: CASSVGASGGGTQYF. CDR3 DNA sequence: TGTGCCAGCAGCGTAGGGGCTAGCGGGGGGGGGACCCAGTACTTC.

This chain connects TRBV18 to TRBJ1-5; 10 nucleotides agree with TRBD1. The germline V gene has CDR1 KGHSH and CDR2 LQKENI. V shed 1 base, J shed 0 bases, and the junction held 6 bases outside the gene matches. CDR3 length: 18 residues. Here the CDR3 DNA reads TGTGCCAGCTCACCACTGGACAGGGGGGGGTATAGCAATCAGCCCCAGCATTTT. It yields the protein CASSPLDRGGYSNQPQHF.

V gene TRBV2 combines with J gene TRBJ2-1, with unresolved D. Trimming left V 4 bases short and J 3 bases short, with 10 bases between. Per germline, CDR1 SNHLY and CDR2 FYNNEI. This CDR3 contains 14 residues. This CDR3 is CASSVIVFYNEQFF. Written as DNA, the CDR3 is TGTGCCAGCAGTGTGATAGTGTTCTACAATGAGCAGTTCTTC.

In DNA, the CDR3 is TGTGCCAGCAAGTATGGGAGGCGCGATGAGCAGTTCTTC. Translated, it gives CASKYGRRDEQFF. V and J are TRBV2 and TRBJ2-1; D possibly corresponds to TRBD2 (6 bases). Germline V gene lookup returns CDR1 SNHLY and CDR2 FYNNEI. V lost 7 bases and J lost 8, with 15 bases in between. The CDR3 consists of 13 residues.

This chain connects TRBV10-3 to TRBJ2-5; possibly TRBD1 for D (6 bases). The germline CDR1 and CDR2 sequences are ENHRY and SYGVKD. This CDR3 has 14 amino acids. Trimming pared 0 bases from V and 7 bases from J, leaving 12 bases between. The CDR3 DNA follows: TGTGCCATCAGTGAGTCGACAGGAGGAGGGACCCAGTACTTC. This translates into CAISESTGGGTQYF.

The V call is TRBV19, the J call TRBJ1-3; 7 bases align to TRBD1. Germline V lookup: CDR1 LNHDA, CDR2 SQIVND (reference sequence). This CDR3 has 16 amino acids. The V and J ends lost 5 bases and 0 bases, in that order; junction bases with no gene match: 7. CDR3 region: CASSPRQGASGNTIYF. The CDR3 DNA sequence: TGTGCCAGTAGTCCAAGACAGGGCGCCTCTGGAAACACCATATATTTT.

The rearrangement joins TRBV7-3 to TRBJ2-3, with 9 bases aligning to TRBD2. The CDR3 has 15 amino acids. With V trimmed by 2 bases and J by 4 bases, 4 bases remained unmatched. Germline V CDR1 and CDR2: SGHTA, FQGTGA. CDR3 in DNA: TGTGCCAGCAGCTTACTAGCGGGGCCCCCAGATACGCAGTATTTT. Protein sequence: CASSLLAGPPDTQYF.

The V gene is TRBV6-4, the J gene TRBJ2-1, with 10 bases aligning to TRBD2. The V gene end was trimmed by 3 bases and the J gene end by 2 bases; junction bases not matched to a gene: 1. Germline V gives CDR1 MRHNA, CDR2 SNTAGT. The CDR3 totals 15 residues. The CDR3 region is CASSESGGAYNEQFF. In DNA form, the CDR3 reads TGTGCCAGCAGTGAGAGCGGGGGGGCCTACAATGAGCAGTTCTTC.

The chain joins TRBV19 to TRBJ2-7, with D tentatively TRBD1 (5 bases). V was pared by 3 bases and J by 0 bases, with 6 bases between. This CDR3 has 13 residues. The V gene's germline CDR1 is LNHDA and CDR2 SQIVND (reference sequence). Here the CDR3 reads CASSIRVSYEQYF. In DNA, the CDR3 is TGTGCCAGTAGTATCAGGGTCTCCTACGAGCAGTACTTC.